This T cell receptor (beta chain) is drawn from a study of somatic mutations in cytotoxic T cells in rheumatoid arthritis. Study overall: Immediately following diagnosis and ahead of any treatment, patient blood (almost 31 ml EDTA) was drawn.

Remarks on this clone: Its specificity is not known.

Study-wide findings and caveats: CD8+ clonality rose with age in rheumatoid arthritis patients, unlike in healthy controls.

Some clones are missing from TCRdb's copy, which holds only in-frame ones; the method was immunoSEQ multiplex PCR. The sample shows about 15,000 clones, around 90% of them seen only once. The source is a man between 65 and 85 years old with rheumatoid arthritis. Sequencing was done on a sample of CD4+ T cells sorted from blood.

CDR3 region: CASSFSDRVNGYTF. The CDR3 DNA reads TGTGCCAGCAGTTTCTCGGACAGGGTGAATGGCTACACCTTC. V and J are TRBV27 and TRBJ1-2; 8 bases fit TRBD1. V was pared by 3 bases and J by 6 bases, with 6 bases of the junction left unmatched. The CDR3 length is 14 residues. CDR1 and CDR2 from the germline V gene are MNHEY and SMNVEV (reference sequence).